This paragraph covers one T cell receptor (beta chain) sequence. This sample is part of a study of blood T cell repertoires in COVID-19. Sequenced by immunoSEQ multiplex PCR; TCRdb stores in-frame clones only, minus some. This table has around 450,000 clones, around 90% appearing once. The CDR3 spans 16 residues. In germline, CDR1 is SGHVS, CDR2 FNYEAQ. The V and J ends lost 5 bases and 1 base, in that order; junction bases with no gene match: 8. The clonotype comes from a woman aged 18-29 years who had recovered from COVID-19. Sequenced material: PBMCs or T cells enriched from blood (not recorded which). The rearrangement joins TRBV7-6 to TRBJ2-1; 7 nucleotides match TRBD2. For the CDR3, the DNA is TGTGCCAGCAGCCCCGGGCTGCGGGGGTCCTACAATGAGCAGTTCTTC. Its protein product is CASSPGLRGSYNEQFF.